A selection of T cell receptor beta chains follows, all from one sample in a study of T cell changes during pregnancy in multiple sclerosis. Libraries were prepared by immunoSEQ multiplex PCR; TCRdb keeps only in-frame clonotypes and omits some of them. The profile shows 40,000 to 50,000 clones, roughly nine tenths of them singletons. Specimen: CD4+ T cells from peripheral blood mononuclear cells, collected in the first trimester of pregnancy. Receptors were obtained from a female donor with multiple sclerosis, enrolled in a pregnancy study. CDR3s include the opening cysteine and the closing phenylalanine or tryptophan. A D gene is named only where the DNA matches it firmly. Clone size is not always given. Where it is, it says once, few, many or a class for expanded clones.

TRBJ2-5,NA,TRBV4-3,NA,CASSREGGGPQETQYF,TGCGCCAGCAGCCGAGAGGGAGGGGGACCTCAAGAGACCCAGTACTTC
TRBJ2-7,NA,TRBV9,NA,CASSVVQEGEQYF,TGTGCCAGCAGCGTAGTACAGGAGGGTGAGCAGTACTTC
TRBJ2-7,TRBD2,TRBV14,NA,CASSLMTSGSSYEQYF,TGTGCCAGCAGCCTGATGACTAGCGGGAGCTCCTACGAGCAGTACTTC
TRBJ2-1,TRBD2,TRBV27,NA,CAVSGTYNEQFF,TGTGCGGTTAGCGGGACCTACAATGAGCAGTTCTTC
TRBJ2-1,NA,TRBV7-2,NA,CASSLPSNEQFF,TGTGCCAGCAGCCTACCTAGCAATGAGCAGTTCTTC
TRBJ2-1,TRBD2,TRBV6-4,NA,CASSDSRPVGGSSYNEQFF,TGTGCCAGCAGTGACTCTCGTCCGGTTGGCGGGAGCTCCTACAATGAGCAGTTCTTC
TRBJ2-2,NA,TRBV20-1,NA,CSARDSGELFF,TGCAGTGCTAGAGATAGCGGGGAGCTGTTTTTT
TRBJ2-1,TRBD2,TRBV5-1,NA,CASSQIPTGLAGGRLGNEQFF,TGCGCCAGCAGCCAGATCCCTACGGGACTAGCGGGAGGGAGGTTGGGTAATGAGCAGTTCTTC
TRBJ2-6,NA,TRBV7-2,NA,CASTSGANVLTF,TGTGCCAGCACGTCTGGGGCCAACGTCCTGACTTTC
TRBJ1-4,NA,TRBV6-5,NA,CASSRAGNEKLFF,TGTGCCAGCTCAAGGGCGGGTAATGAAAAACTGTTTTTT
TRBJ2-1,TRBD1,TRBV6-6,NA,CASSSPRDRGGEQFF,TGTGCCAGCAGTTCCCCACGGGACAGGGGAGGCGAGCAGTTCTTC
TRBJ2-6,NA,TRBV5-8,NA,CASSLVSIAGANVLTF,TGTGCCAGCAGCTTGGTTTCGATAGCTGGGGCCAACGTCCTGACTTTC
TRBJ2-1,TRBD2,TRBV2,NA,CASTRTSGRAINEQFF,TGTGCCAGCACCCGGACTAGCGGGAGGGCCATAAATGAGCAGTTCTTC
TRBJ2-1,TRBD1,TRBV4-3,NA,CASSLGTGIDEQFF,TGCGCCAGCAGCCTGGGGACAGGGATCGATGAGCAGTTCTTC
TRBJ2-5,TRBD2,TRBV9,NA,CASSASSGRAQETQYF,TGTGCCAGCAGCGCTTCTAGCGGGAGAGCACAAGAGACCCAGTACTTC
TRBJ2-2,NA,TRBV11-3,NA,CASSPRRTGELFF,TGTGCCAGCAGCCCAAGGCGGACCGGGGAGCTGTTTTTT
TRBJ2-6,TRBD1,TRBV7-2,NA,CASSLVGTAASGANVLTF,TGTGCCAGCAGCTTAGTAGGGACAGCCGCCTCTGGGGCCAACGTCCTGACTTTC
TRBJ2-7,TRBD2,TRBV6-5,NA,CASRASGGGYEQYF,TGTGCCAGCAGAGCCTCGGGGGGGGGCTACGAGCAGTACTTC
TRBJ1-1,NA,TRBV19,NA,CASTALGRSNTEAFF,TGTGCCAGTACCGCCCTCGGCAGGTCGAACACTGAAGCTTTCTTT
TRBJ2-7,TRBD1,TRBV25-1,NA,CASRRTGTYEQYF,TGTGCCAGCAGGAGGACAGGGACGTACGAGCAGTACTTC
TRBJ1-1,NA,TRBV14,NA,CASSRDMNTEAFF,TGTGCCAGCAGCCGAGACATGAACACTGAAGCTTTCTTT
TRBJ2-1,TRBD2,TRBV28,NA,CASSSPGTSGRAGLHEQFF,TGTGCCAGCAGTTCGCCAGGGACTAGCGGGAGGGCCGGTCTGCATGAGCAGTTCTTC
TRBJ2-1,NA,TRBV14,NA,CASSPVIQGSEQFF,TGTGCCAGCAGCCCTGTCATCCAGGGGAGTGAGCAGTTCTTC
TRBJ2-2,NA,TRBV28,NA,CASSPDTGELFF,TGTGCCAGCAGTCCCGACACCGGGGAGCTGTTTTTT
TRBJ1-5,NA,TRBV28,NA,CASSPTGYQPQHF,TGTGCCAGCAGTCCAACAGGATATCAGCCCCAGCATTTT
TRBJ1-3,TRBD1,TRBV13,NA,CASSLAATGTDSGNTIYF,TGTGCCAGCAGCTTAGCCGCGACAGGGACGGACTCTGGAAACACCATATATTTT
TRBJ1-2,NA,TRBV7-9,NA,CASSLEGRNYGYTF,TGTGCCAGCAGCTTAGAGGGGAGGAACTATGGCTACACCTTC
TRBJ2-5,TRBD2,TRBV5-5,few,CASSQGLAGEGVLETQYF,TGTGCCAGCAGCCAGGGACTAGCGGGAGAAGGGGTGTTAGAGACCCAGTACTTC
TRBJ1-2,NA,TRBV2,NA,CASSLSSYGYTF,TGTGCCAGCAGTCTATCCTCTTATGGCTACACCTTC
TRBJ2-3,NA,TRBV28,NA,CASRRVSADTQYF,TGTGCCAGCAGGCGCGTGAGTGCAGATACGCAGTATTTT
TRBJ2-3,TRBD2,TRBV25-1,NA,CASSGSSGRGDTQYF,TGTGCCAGCAGTGGATCTAGCGGGAGAGGCGATACGCAGTATTTT